These 4 T cell receptor beta chains originate from one sample sequenced in a study of blood T cells in healthy people across ages. The authors ran a second PCR of about 7 to 11 cycles using a sample-barcoded 5' primer and a J-beta primer mix. MiXCR, run by TCRdb on the 5' RACE reads, gives a single entry per CDR3 protein. This sample has around 1,500,000 distinct CDR3 sequences, with around two fifths found just once. Material for sequencing was blood. The receptor source for this set is a woman aged 18-29 years in good health.

This clonotype has more than one count but fewer than ten. The V gene is TRBV4-1, the J gene TRBJ1-2; D ambiguous. Per the germline V gene, CDR1 is MGHRA and CDR2 is YSYEKL. With 1 base removed from V and 7 bases from J, the gap between germline ends came to 7 bases. CDR3 size: 12 residues. The CDR3 coding sequence is TGCGCCAGCAGCCAAGGGCAGTTTGGCTACACCTTC. This sequence encodes CASSQGQFGYTF.

The chain links TRBV7-9 to TRBJ1-1; 10 nucleotides align to TRBD1. CDR3 length: 17 residues. The ends lost 3 bases at V and 0 bases at J; junction bases unmatched: 7. Germline values: CDR1 SEHNR, CDR2 FQNEAQ (reference sequence). DNA for the CDR3: TGTGCCAGCAGCTTTCGGACAGGGGGGAAGATGAACACTGAAGCTTTCTTT. Translated, it gives CASSFRTGGKMNTEAFF.

V gene TRBV15 combines with J gene TRBJ1-2; the match to TRBD1 covers 8 bases. With 1 base clipped from V and 4 bases from J, the junction kept 5 bases outside the gene matches. The CDR3 is made up of 15 amino acids. Germline V gene lookup returns CDR1 LNHNV and CDR2 YYDKDF (reference sequence). The CDR3, as DNA: TGTGCCACCAGCAGAGCCGGACAGGGCGTCTATGGCTACACCTTC. Its protein product is CATSRAGQGVYGYTF. Supplemented by reference TRBV15 and TRBJ1-2, the full variable domain reads DAMVIQNPRYQVTQFGKPVTLSCSQTLNHNVMYWYQQKSSQAPKLLFHYYDKDFNNEADTPDNFQSRRPNTSFCFLDIRSPGLGDTAMYLCATSRAGQGVYGYTFGSGTRLTVV.

This clonotype was counted a few times. J is TRBJ1-1 and V is TRBV4-1, with D unresolved. The CDR3 contains 15 residues. With 0 bases removed from V and 0 bases from J, the gap between germline ends came to 8 bases. The V gene's germline CDR1 is MGHRA and CDR2 YSYEKL. This CDR3 reads CASSQDFRMNTEAFF. The CDR3 region has the DNA TGCGCCAGCAGCCAAGATTTTAGGATGAACACTGAAGCTTTCTTT.